This passage covers 20 T cell receptor beta chains from one sample sequenced in a study of prognosis after radiotherapy for stage I lung cancer. The study amplified the TCR beta CDR3 region from genomic DNA. This amplification was carried out by two rounds of multiplex PCR. TRBV and TRBJ genes each had their own specific primers in first-round PCR. TCRdb re-called the multiplex PCR reads through MiXCR, storing one row per CDR3 protein. The data hold under 55,000 distinct CDR3 sequences, with 30% to 40% observed a single time. Source: PBMCs, taken before or after stereotactic body radiation therapy (not recorded which). Source of these receptors: a donor older than 45 with non-small cell lung cancer.

The table lists this clonotype with many counts. This chain joins TRBV7-9 and TRBJ2-1; 7 nucleotides align to TRBD2. The germline V gene encodes CDR1 SEHNR and CDR2 FQNEAQ (reference sequence). V was pared by 4 bases and J by 4 bases, with 13 bases of the junction left unmatched. This CDR3 spans 17 amino acids. CDR3 sequence: CASSSQRGLGGYNEQFF. The CDR3 nucleotides are TGTGCCAGCAGCTCGCAGCGGGGCCTGGGGGGGTACAATGAGCAGTTCTTC.

This clonotype is medium-sized by share. The chain employs TRBV12-5 and TRBJ2-7; 12 nucleotides agree with TRBD2. Looked up from germline, CDR1 is LGHNT and CDR2 is FRNRAP. Losses at the gene ends were 2 bases for V and 0 bases for J; bases not matched to a gene: 5. The length of the CDR3 is 17 residues. The CDR3 coding sequence is TGTGCTAGTGGTTTGAGGACTAGCGGGAAAGACTCCTACGAGCAGTACTTC. Its protein is CASGLRTSGKDSYEQYF.

The table lists this clonotype with many counts. The genes are TRBV24-1 and TRBJ2-7; 11 bases are shared with TRBD2. Germline CDR1 is KGHDR and CDR2 is SFDVKD. The CDR3 contains 14 residues. V shed 4 bases, J shed 5 bases, and the junction held 3 bases outside the gene matches. CDR3 in amino acids: CATSDPGLADEQYF. For the CDR3, the DNA is TGTGCCACCAGTGACCCGGGACTAGCGGACGAGCAGTACTTC.

This clonotype was counted ten times or more. The chain is built from TRBV20-1 and TRBJ2-7; 13 nucleotides line up with TRBD2. V gave up 1 base and J gave up 11 bases; unmatched junction bases: 5. Germline CDR1 reads DFQATT; CDR2 reads SNEGSKA (reference sequence). The CDR3 loop spans 13 amino acids. The CDR3 protein is CSARGTSGGSEYF. The CDR3 nucleotides read TGCAGTGCTAGAGGGACTAGCGGGGGCTCGGAGTACTTC.

This clonotype has ten or more counts. V and J are TRBV2 and TRBJ2-3; perhaps TRBD2 as D (6 bases). Deletions cut 6 bases from V and 1 base from J, with 23 bases between. Germline CDR1 reads SNHLY; CDR2 reads FYNNEI. This CDR3 is 18 amino acids long. The CDR3 DNA is TGTGCCAGCAGCTTCGAGGTGACGGGGCGGGGAGGCACAGATACGCAGTATTTT. This translates into CASSFEVTGRGGTDTQYF.

This clonotype was counted ten times or more. The rearrangement joins TRBV3-1 to TRBJ2-1; 8 bases are shared with TRBD2. The CDR3 contains 15 residues. From germline, CDR1 is LGHDT and CDR2 YNNKEL (reference sequence). Trimming at V came to 7 bases and at J to 2 bases, leaving 7 bases not matched to a gene. CDR3 DNA: TGTGCCAGCACCTCCGGCGGGAGGCCCTACAATGAGCAGTTCTTC. Encoded protein: CASTSGGRPYNEQFF.

This clonotype showed up many times. V and J are TRBV30 and TRBJ2-4; TRBD1 might be the D (6 bases). The germline V gene encodes CDR1 GTSNPN and CDR2 SVGIG (reference sequence). The V gene lost 1 base and the J gene lost 15 bases, with 19 bases spanning the gap. CDR3 size: 13 residues. This CDR3 is CAWSGTLTGSAYF. CDR3 in DNA: TGTGCCTGGAGTGGCACGCTGACAGGTAGCGCGTACTTC.

This chain joins TRBV11-3 and TRBJ2-2, with TRBD2 matching 10 bases. CDR1 and CDR2 (germline): SGHNT, YENEEA. With 6 bases clipped from V and 2 bases from J, the junction kept 9 bases outside the gene matches. The CDR3 is 17 residues long. The DNA of the CDR3 is TGTGCCAGCAGTACGACCTGGACTAGCGGAAACACCGGGGAGCTGTTTTTT. It encodes CASSTTWTSGNTGELFF.

This clonotype was counted ten times or more. The DNA of the CDR3 is TGTGCCATGGCCGGGACAGGGGGCGCGGGAGAGCAGTACTTC. Its translation: CAMAGTGGAGEQYF. The genes are TRBV10-3 and TRBJ2-7; 12 positions match TRBD1. The trim removed 9 bases at V and 7 bases at J, leaving 10 bases unmatched. This CDR3 spans 14 amino acids. Germline CDR1 reads ENHRY; CDR2 reads SYGVKD.

Comment on this clonotype: Possible read error: a much larger clone is one base away. The V gene is TRBV28, the J gene TRBJ1-4; possibly TRBD1 for D (6 bases). V was clipped by 7 bases and J by 13 bases, with 16 bases between them. There are 12 residues in the CDR3. CDR1 is MDHEN, CDR2 SYDVKM, per germline. The CDR3 nucleotides read TGTGCCAGCATAGGACAGCCGAAAGCACTGTTTTTT. It translates to CASIGQPKALFF.

The sample holds one count of this clonotype. This may arise from a read error, as a much more abundant clone is one base away. This sequence joins TRBV7-9 and TRBJ1-4; TRBD1 might be the D (5 bases). V was shortened by 5 bases and J by 8 bases, with 18 bases between the two germline ends. The germline CDR1 and CDR2 sequences are SEHNR and FQNEAQ (reference sequence). The CDR3 has 15 amino acids. The CDR3 DNA reads TGTGCCAGCAGCCCTATGGTCCTCAGGGAAGAAAAACTGTTTTTT. This translates into CASSPMVLREEKLFF.

As regards this clonotype: The junction departs from germline at one end; a sequencing error may be responsible. V and J are TRBV20-1 and TRBJ1-2, with D possibly TRBD1 on 6 matching bases. The CDR3 covers 14 residues. CDR1 DFQATT and CDR2 SNEGSKA come from the germline V gene (reference sequence). CDR3 sequence reads: CSARDFGGAFGCTF. For the CDR3, the DNA is TGCAGTGCTAGAGATTTCGGGGGCGCCTTCGGCTGCACCTTC.

As to this clonotype: A far more abundant clone sits one base away, making this likely a read error. The gene calls are TRBV30 and TRBJ2-5, with 12 nucleotides matching TRBD2. TRBJ2-1 explains the end of the DNA better; the J call may be wrong. Germline lookup yields CDR1 GTSNPN and CDR2 SVGIG (reference sequence). The CDR3 extends over 14 amino acids. The CDR3 DNA reads TGTGCCTGTAGTGGCACTAGCGGGAGGTCAGAGCAGTTCTTC. This sequence encodes CACSGTSGRSEQFF.

In nucleotides, the CDR3 is TGTGCCAGCATTTACCTATCAGGTGGTTCCTACGAGCAGTACTTC. Encoded protein: CASIYLSGGSYEQYF. The V gene is TRBV6-9, the J gene TRBJ2-7; D is ambiguous. The CDR3 sequence is 15 residues long. Germline values: CDR1 MNHGY, CDR2 SVAAGI. Trimming took off 7 bases at V and 1 base at J, with 17 bases between the two ends.

Concerning this clonotype: One junction end disagrees with the germline gene, perhaps due to a read error. The rearrangement links TRBV9 to TRBJ2-5; D may be TRBD2 (6 bases). The germline gives CDR1 SGDLS, CDR2 YYNGEE. This CDR3 is built from 14 residues. The CDR3 reads CVSSVGRFQETQYF. The CDR3 DNA reads as TGTGTCAGCAGCGTAGGGAGGTTCCAAGAGACCCAGTACTTC.

On this clonotype: One end of the junction fails to match germline, which may point to a read error. This chain links TRBV11-3 with TRBJ2-3, with D possibly TRBD1 on 5 matching bases. The CDR3 totals 13 residues. Germline assignment: CDR1 SGHNT and CDR2 YENEEA. CDR3 DNA: TGTGCCAGCTGCCGTCAAGGGGCAGATACTCAGTATTTT. This encodes CASCRQGADTQYF.

This chain uses TRBV25-1 with TRBJ2-5; 9 bases agree with TRBD1. With 8 bases clipped from V and 5 bases from J, the junction kept 6 bases outside the gene matches. The CDR3 sequence is 13 residues long. Germline lookup yields CDR1 MGHDK and CDR2 SYGVNS. For the CDR3, the DNA is TGTGCCAGCCAACAGGGGGCGCGGGAGACCCAGTACTTC. Translated, it gives CASQQGARETQYF.

Concerning this clonotype itself: This may be a read error: a much more frequent sequence differs by one nucleotide. This rearrangement joins TRBV6-1 to TRBJ2-7; 7 nucleotides match TRBD1. This CDR3 is 14 amino acids long. Germline assignment: CDR1 MNHNS and CDR2 SASEGT. The CDR3 here is CASRNNIVQGMKDF. The DNA for the CDR3 is TGTGCCAGCAGAAACAACATTGTACAGGGGATGAAGGACTTC.

This clonotype was counted ten times or more. The CDR3 sequence: CASSLGSGAQAYEQYF. The CDR3 DNA sequence: TGTGCCAGCAGCTTAGGGTCAGGGGCTCAGGCCTACGAGCAGTACTTC. V gene TRBV7-2 combines with J gene TRBJ2-7; possible D gene TRBD1, 6 bases. The CDR3 contains 16 residues. CDR1 and CDR2 (germline): SGHTA, FQGNSA. Trimming shortened V by 1 base and J by 2 bases, and 15 bases separated the two germline ends.

The chain combines TRBV7-8 with TRBJ2-7, with 8 bases lining up with TRBD2. The CDR3 totals 15 residues. Germline V gene sequence: CDR1 SGHVS, CDR2 FQNEAQ. Trimming took 7 bases from V and 4 from J; bases not matched to a gene: 12. The CDR3: CASNPGTRGMYEQYF. Here the CDR3 DNA reads TGTGCCAGCAATCCCGGGACTAGGGGGATGTACGAGCAGTACTTC.